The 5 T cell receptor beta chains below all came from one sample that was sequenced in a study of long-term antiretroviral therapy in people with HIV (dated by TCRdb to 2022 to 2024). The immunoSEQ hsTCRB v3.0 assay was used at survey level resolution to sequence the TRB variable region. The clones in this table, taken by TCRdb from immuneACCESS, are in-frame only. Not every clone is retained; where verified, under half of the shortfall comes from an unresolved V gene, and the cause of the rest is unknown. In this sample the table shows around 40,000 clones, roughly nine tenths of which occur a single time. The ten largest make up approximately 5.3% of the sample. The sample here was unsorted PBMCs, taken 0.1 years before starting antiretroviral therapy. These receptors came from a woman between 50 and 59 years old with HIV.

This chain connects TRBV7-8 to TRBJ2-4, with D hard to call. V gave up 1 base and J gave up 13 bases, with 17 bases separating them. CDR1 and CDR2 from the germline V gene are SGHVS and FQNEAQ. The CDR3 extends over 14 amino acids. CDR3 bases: TGTGCCAGCAGCTTAGGTGCAGGCGTGAGCTCACAGTACTTC. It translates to CASSLGAGVSSQYF.

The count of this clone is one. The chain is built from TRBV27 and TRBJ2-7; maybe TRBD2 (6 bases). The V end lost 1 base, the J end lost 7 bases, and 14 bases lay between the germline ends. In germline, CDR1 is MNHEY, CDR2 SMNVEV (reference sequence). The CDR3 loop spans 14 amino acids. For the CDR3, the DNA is TGTGCCAGCAGTTTATTAATCGGGAGTGGGGAGCAGTACTTC. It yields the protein CASSLLIGSGEQYF.

CDR3 coding DNA: TGTGCCAGAAGCCCTAAGGGGGCTGGCACCGGGGAGCTGTTTTTT. This gives the protein CARSPKGAGTGELFF. V usage is TRBV5-3 and J usage is TRBJ2-2; 7 nucleotides match TRBD1. TRBV5-3 is annotated as an ORF whose role is uncertain. The CDR3 totals 15 residues. The J segment lost 4 bases and the V segment lost 4 bases, leaving 7 bases of the junction unmatched.

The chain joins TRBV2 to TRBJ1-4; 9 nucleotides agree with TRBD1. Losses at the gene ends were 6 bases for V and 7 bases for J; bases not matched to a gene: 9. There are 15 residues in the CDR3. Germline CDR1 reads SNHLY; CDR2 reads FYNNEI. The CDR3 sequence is CASRDRDRETEKLFF. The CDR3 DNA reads TGTGCCAGCAGGGACCGGGACAGGGAAACTGAAAAACTGTTTTTT.

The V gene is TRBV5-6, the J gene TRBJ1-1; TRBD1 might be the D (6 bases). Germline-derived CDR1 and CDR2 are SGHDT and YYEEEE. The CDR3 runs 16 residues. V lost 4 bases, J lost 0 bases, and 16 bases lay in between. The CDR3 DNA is TGTGCCAGCAGCGGTATAGGACAGTTTATGAACACTGAAGCTTTCTTT. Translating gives CASSGIGQFMNTEAFF.